These 20 T cell receptor beta chains originate from one sample sequenced in a study of blood T cells in healthy people across ages. Alongside a J-beta primer mix, a sample-barcoded 5' primer served in a second PCR lasting about 7 to 12 cycles. TCRdb itself ran the 5' RACE reads through MiXCR, one entry per CDR3 protein. The profile shows over 600,000 distinct CDR3 sequences, 35% to 50% of them singletons. Sequencing was carried out using blood. Receptors were obtained from a man aged 80 or over in good health.

This clonotype was recorded a few times. The chain combines TRBV11-2 with TRBJ2-3; 9 bases line up with TRBD2. Germline values: CDR1 SGHAT, CDR2 FQNNGV. CDR3 length equals 16 residues. Trimming at V came to 0 bases and at J to 9 bases, leaving 10 bases not matched to a gene. CDR3 residues: CASSLERGGGRATQYF. The CDR3 DNA reads TGTGCCAGCAGCTTAGAACGGGGTGGCGGGAGGGCCACGCAGTATTTT.

V and J are TRBV29-1 and TRBJ2-7; TRBD1 might be the D (6 bases). The CDR3 totals 14 residues. Trimming shortened V by 8 bases and J by 4 bases, and 21 bases separated the two germline ends. CDR1 is SQVTM, CDR2 ANQGSEA, per germline. The CDR3 sequence: CSQNRAGIPYEQYF. DNA of the CDR3: TGCAGCCAAAACAGGGCTGGTATCCCGTACGAGCAGTACTTC.

This rearrangement joins TRBV29-1 to TRBJ2-1; 7 nucleotides match TRBD2. The V segment lost 1 base and the J segment 5 bases; nucleotides outside the gene matches: 14. The CDR3 is 17 amino acids. The germline gives CDR1 SQVTM, CDR2 ANQGSEA. CDR3 amino acids: CSVEAPTAGRANNEQFF. In nucleotides, the CDR3 is TGCAGCGTTGAAGCCCCAACTGCTGGGAGGGCCAACAATGAGCAGTTCTTC.

V usage is TRBV6-5 and J usage is TRBJ2-1; D uncertain. CDR3 length: 13 amino acids. V was cut by 5 bases and J by 5 bases, with 10 bases left in between. Looked up from germline, CDR1 is MNHEY and CDR2 is SVGAGI. Written as DNA, the CDR3 is TGTGCCAGCAGTGACCGAGGTAACAATGAGCAGTTCTTC. Protein: CASSDRGNNEQFF.

This clonotype was counted a few times. The DNA for the CDR3 is TGTGCCAGCAGCATACGAATCGATTCGGGGAATGAGCAGTTCTTC. Its protein product is CASSIRIDSGNEQFF. V is TRBV9 and J is TRBJ2-1; TRBD2 might be the D (5 bases). Trimming pared 4 bases from V and 7 bases from J, leaving 18 bases between. The CDR3 totals 15 residues. Germline CDR1 reads SGDLS; CDR2 reads YYNGEE.

The chain recombines TRBV7-2 with TRBJ2-5; D gene unclear. The germline gives CDR1 SGHTA, CDR2 FQGNSA. V dropped 1 base and J dropped 9 bases, with 15 bases sitting between them. The CDR3 loop spans 14 amino acids. CDR3 residues: CASSLGAEYVAQYF. The CDR3 coding sequence is TGTGCCAGCAGCTTAGGGGCAGAATACGTGGCCCAGTACTTC. The full variable domain, rest sourced from reference TRBV7-2 and TRBJ2-5, is GAGVSQSPSNKVTEKGKDVELRCDPISGHTALYWYRQSLGQGLEFLIYFQGNSAPDKSGLPSDRFSAERTGGSVSTLTIQRTQQEDSAVYLCASSLGAEYVAQYFGPGTRLLVL.

The V call is TRBV7-2, the J call TRBJ1-1, with TRBD1 matching 8 bases. V shed 4 bases, J shed 4 bases, and the junction held 5 bases outside the gene matches. Germline V CDR1 and CDR2: SGHTA, FQGNSA. The CDR3 contains 14 residues. CDR3 amino acids: CASSSKTGGTEAFF. For the CDR3, the DNA is TGTGCCAGCAGCTCAAAAACAGGGGGCACTGAAGCTTTCTTT.

The chain employs TRBV4-1 and TRBJ2-5, with no clear D. The J call could be wrong; TRBJ2-7 is a better fit for the DNA end. This CDR3 is 13 amino acids long. The germline CDR1 and CDR2 sequences are MGHRA and YSYEKL. The CDR3 region has the DNA TGCGCCAGCAGCCAAGAGTACAGCTTCGAGCAGTACTTC. Its translation is CASSQEYSFEQYF.

A word on this clonotype: A much larger clone is a single base away; this may be a read error. The chain recombines TRBV7-8 with TRBJ2-7; D ambiguous. The V gene lost 5 bases and the J gene lost 10 bases, with 21 bases spanning the gap. The V gene's germline CDR1 is SGHVS and CDR2 FQNEAQ. This CDR3 has 14 residues. The CDR3 sequence is CASSTFDTQEIQYF. Written as DNA, the CDR3 is TGTGCCAGCAGCACCTTTGACACCCAAGAGATCCAGTACTTC.

This clonotype has just a few counts. This sequence joins TRBV12-3 or TRBV12-4 and TRBJ2-1; 14 bases map to TRBD2. The assigned J gene may be wrong: the sequence end matches TRBJ2-7 better. The CDR3 loop spans 16 amino acids. The CDR3 reads CASSGTSGSSYNEQYF. CDR3 DNA sequence: TGTGCCAGCAGTGGGACTAGCGGGAGCTCCTACAATGAGCAGTACTTC.

The chain recombines TRBV28 with TRBJ2-7; TRBD1 is a possible D gene (5 bases). V lost 11 bases, J lost 2 bases, and 13 bases lay in between. The CDR3 totals 12 residues. In germline, CDR1 is MDHEN, CDR2 SYDVKM. The CDR3 DNA reads as TGTGCCGGGGCTTCATACGCCTACGAGCAGTACTTC. Residues: CAGASYAYEQYF. Variable domain in full (rest from reference TRBV28 and TRBJ2-7): DVKVTQSSRYLVKRTGEKVFLECVQDMDHENMFWYRQDPGLGLRLIYFSYDVKMKEKGDIPEGYSVSREKKERFSLILESASTNQTSMYLCAGASYAYEQYFGPGTRLTVT.

The chain employs TRBV7-2 and TRBJ2-7; 7 bases map to TRBD1. The CDR3 has 14 amino acids. Germline V CDR1 and CDR2: SGHTA, FQGNSA. J lost 7 bases, V lost 4 bases, and 10 bases had no gene match. CDR3 sequence (DNA): TGTGCCAGCAGCTCCACCCAGGGGGTGGGTGAGCAGTACTTC. This sequence encodes CASSSTQGVGEQYF.

This sequence joins TRBV24-1 and TRBJ2-3, with 11 bases fitting TRBD1. This CDR3 is built from 15 residues. Germline V gives CDR1 KGHDR, CDR2 SFDVKD. J lost 3 bases, V lost 3 bases, and 1 base had no gene match. Here the CDR3 reads CATSDGQGATDTQYF. In DNA, the CDR3 is TGTGCCACCAGTGATGGACAGGGGGCTACAGATACGCAGTATTTT.

The chain is built from TRBV7-2 and TRBJ2-1; TRBD1 might be the D (6 bases). Between the trimmed V and J ends, which lost 1 base and 6 bases, there was a span of 13 bases. The CDR3 consists of 15 residues. Germline values: CDR1 SGHTA, CDR2 FQGNSA. As DNA, the CDR3 is TGTGCCAGCAGCTTAGGGATGGGGGCGAGCAATGAGCAGTTCTTC. Translation gives CASSLGMGASNEQFF.

Concerning this clonotype: A read error may be the cause here, since a much bigger clone is one base away. The V gene is TRBV24-1, the J gene TRBJ2-7, with 11 bases identical to TRBD1. The CDR3 sequence is 16 residues long. Germline trimming cut 4 bases from V and 7 bases from J; bases unmatched to any gene: 11. Germline values: CDR1 KGHDR, CDR2 SFDVKD. This CDR3 is CATSDIRDRGINEQYF. The CDR3 bases are TGTGCCACCAGTGACATCCGGGACAGGGGGATTAATGAGCAGTACTTC.

The sample holds one count of this clonotype. This chain joins TRBV7-7 and TRBJ2-7; D unclear. The J call could be wrong; TRBJ2-5 is a better fit for the DNA end. This CDR3 region has 13 residues. Germline lookup yields CDR1 SSHAT and CDR2 FNYEAQ (reference sequence). The DNA for the CDR3 is TGTGCCAGCAGCTTAGTTCAGTGGGAGACCCAGTACTTC. It is translated as CASSLVQWETQYF.

Comments on this clonotype: At one end, the junction sequence differs from germline, possibly due to a read error. Here the CDR3 reads CGARANADVGEQYF. DNA of the CDR3: TGCGGTGCTAGGGCTAACGCCGACGTGGGGGAGCAGTACTTC. The rearrangement uses TRBV20-1 and TRBJ2-5; either TRBD1 or TRBD2 may fit D (5 bases each). The CDR3 is 14 amino acids. Germline V gene sequence: CDR1 DFQATT, CDR2 SNEGSKA (reference sequence).

This rearrangement joins TRBV7-3 to TRBJ2-4, with 11 bases fitting TRBD2. The CDR3 extends over 16 amino acids. Germline CDR1 and CDR2: SGHTA and FQGTGA. The V gene end was trimmed by 5 bases and the J gene end by 2 bases; junction bases not matched to a gene: 5. In DNA form, the CDR3 reads TGTGCCAGCAGCCCCGGGACTAGCGGTACCAAAAACATTCAGTACTTC. As protein: CASSPGTSGTKNIQYF.

This chain connects TRBV20-1 to TRBJ2-1; unclear D gene. V gave up 0 bases and J gave up 4 bases, with 10 bases separating them. Germline-derived CDR1 and CDR2 are DFQATT and SNEGSKA (reference sequence). The CDR3 contains 14 residues. The DNA for the CDR3 is TGCAGTGCTAGAGATATGCGTCCTTACAATGAGCAGTTCTTC. Protein sequence: CSARDMRPYNEQFF.

V and J are TRBV28 and TRBJ2-7; the match to TRBD2 covers 12 bases. Germline V gene lookup returns CDR1 MDHEN and CDR2 SYDVKM. The CDR3 runs to 15 residues. V lost 8 bases to trimming and J lost 0 bases; unmatched junction nucleotides: 5. The CDR3 bases are TGTGCCAGCCTCCAGACTAGCGGGAGCTCCTACGAGCAGTACTTC. Protein product: CASLQTSGSSYEQYF.